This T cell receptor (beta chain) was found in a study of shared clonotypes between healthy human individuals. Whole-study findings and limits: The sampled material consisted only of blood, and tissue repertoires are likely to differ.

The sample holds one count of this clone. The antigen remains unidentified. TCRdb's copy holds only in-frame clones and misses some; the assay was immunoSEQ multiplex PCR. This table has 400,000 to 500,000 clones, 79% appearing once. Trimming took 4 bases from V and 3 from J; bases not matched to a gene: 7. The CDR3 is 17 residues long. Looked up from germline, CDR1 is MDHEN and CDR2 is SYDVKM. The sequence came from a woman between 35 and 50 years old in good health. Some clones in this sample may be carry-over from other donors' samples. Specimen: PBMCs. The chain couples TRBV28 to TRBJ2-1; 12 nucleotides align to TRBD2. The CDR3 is CASSSQTSGRGYNEQFF. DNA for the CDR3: TGTGCCAGCAGTTCCCAGACTAGCGGGAGAGGCTACAATGAGCAGTTCTTC.